The entry that follows covers one TCR beta chain sequence. This sample stems from a study of CD8+ T cells in alopecia areata. Extraction of RNA preceded its reverse transcription into cDNA, which served as the sequencing template. Only in-frame clones appear in the TCRdb table, and some are missing; sequencing was by immunoSEQ multiplex PCR. The sample lists 270,000 or so clones, 58% seen once, with over 1.5% in the top ten. As to treatment: oral pan-JAK inhibitor, 5-10 mg twice daily. Sorted populations comprised CD4+ and CD8+ T cells obtained from PBMCs. The CDR3 contains 16 residues. Trimming removed 4 bases from V and 10 bases from J; junction bases left unmatched: 17. CDR1 is SGHRS, CDR2 YFSETQ, per germline.

V gene TRBV5-1 combines with J gene TRBJ2-1, with 7 positions matching TRBD1. The sequence was obtained from a human donor with alopecia areata. Sequenced material: CD4+ T cells sorted from blood, taken at week 24, from a patient treated with tofacitinib. Here the CDR3 DNA reads TGCGCCAGCAGCGCCGGCGACAGGGCGTTACATGGGGAGCAGTTCTTC. It codes for CASSAGDRALHGEQFF. The variable domain in full, with the rest retrieved from reference TRBV5-1 and TRBJ2-1, is KAGVTQTPRYLIKTRGQQVTLSCSPISGHRSVSWYQQTPGQGLQFLFEYFSETQRNKGNFPGRFSGRQFSNSRSEMNVSTLELGDSALYLCASSAGDRALHGEQFFGPGTRLTVL.